This TCR beta chain was obtained from a study of CD4 T cells in relation to SARS-CoV-2 and coronaviruses. Study at large: After less than 11 days of antigen culture, PBMC TCR beta CDR3s were sequenced. Study-wide findings and caveats: In around 60% of donors, memory CD4+ clonotypes crossrecognized SARS-CoV-2 and at least one common cold coronavirus spike.

Measured with immunoSEQ multiplex PCR; TCRdb has only the in-frame clones, and not every one. Of tens of thousands of clones listed, roughly 73% were seen once; the top ten hold 20%. This CDR3 contains 13 residues. Germline loops: CDR1 MDHEN, CDR2 SYDVKM. V was cut by 6 bases and J by 7 bases, with 10 bases left in between. Sorted naive or memory CD4+ cells met CEF peptides for about 10 days. Worth noting for this clone: Its antigen is not known.

The TCR originated in an adult with COVID-19. The chain couples TRBV28 to TRBJ1-6, with D possibly being TRBD1 (6 bases). The specimen was memory CD4+ T cells from PBMCs, cultured in vitro. The CDR3 reads CASSLDRNSPLHF. CDR3 sequence (DNA): TGTGCCAGCAGCCTGGACAGAAATTCACCCCTCCACTTT.